This TCR beta chain appears in the sequencing data of a study of blood T cells in healthy people across ages. Study results and limitations: Both naive CD4+ cell counts and diversity were greater in long-lived donors than in aged donors. PBMC samples, being unsorted, prevented any conclusive comparison of naive and antigen-experienced cells.

The second PCR ran about 6 to 11 cycles with a sample-barcoded 5' primer and J-beta primers. A tag from a template-switch adaptor with 12 random nucleotides marked each cDNA molecule. TCRdb reprocessed the 5' RACE reads via MiXCR and lists one record per CDR3 protein. The sample has approximately 600,000 distinct CDR3 sequences, approximately 50% seen once. Each individual donor underwent a draw of about 9.1 milliliters of peripheral blood. Turning to this clonotype: Its antigen is not known.

V lost 5 bases and J lost 3; bases outside the gene matches: 8. The germline V gene encodes CDR1 SGHTA and CDR2 FQGNSA. The CDR3 is 17 amino acids. Sequencing used blood. This clonotype originated in a man between 60 and 70 years old in good health. The V call is TRBV7-2, the J call TRBJ2-3; 13 positions match TRBD2. CDR3 sequence: CASSLWTSGGKTDTQYF. The CDR3 DNA reads as TGTGCCAGCAGCCTCTGGACTAGCGGGGGTAAAACAGATACGCAGTATTTT.